This T cell receptor beta chain came from a study of a mutant IDH1 vaccine in newly diagnosed glioma. Study-level background: The therapy given earlier, which was standard therapy, consisted of radiotherapy, temozolomide, or both, and most of the patients received both.

Some clones are missing from TCRdb's copy, which holds only in-frame ones; the method was immunoSEQ multiplex PCR. The sample shows roughly 34,000 clones, 80% to 85% of them seen only once. This clone has only a few counts. The antigen remains undetermined. Time point reported: week 47, end of study. The content of each vaccine dose was 300 ug of mutant IDH1 20-mer peptide, and topical imiquimod accompanied it. This CDR3 region has 13 residues. The germline V gene encodes CDR1 GTSNPN and CDR2 SVGIG (reference sequence). Deletions cut 3 bases from V and 0 bases from J, with 8 bases between. This specimen consisted of PBMCs, obtained from a glioma patient whose treatment included an IDH1 peptide vaccine. This receptor was obtained from a man aged 30 to 45 with glioma. V is TRBV30 and J is TRBJ1-1, with D unclear. CDR3 sequence (DNA): TGTGCCTGGAGACAGACATTGAACACTGAAGCTTTCTTT. Its protein product is CAWRQTLNTEAFF.